A selection of T cell receptor beta chains follows, all from one sample in a study of blood T cell repertoires in COVID-19. The assay was immunoSEQ multiplex PCR, and TCRdb's table has in-frame clones only and misses some. The sample consists of about 240,000 clones, around 83% of them appearing once. The sequenced material came from peripheral blood. These receptors were obtained from a woman in her fifties or sixties with active or convalescent COVID-19. The CDR3 runs from the conserved cysteine through the conserved F or W. Each record gives: V gene, J gene, CDR3 protein.

V: TRBV28; J: TRBJ1-4; CDR3: CASSRGRRLTNEKLFF
V: TRBV4-3; J: TRBJ2-7; CDR3: CASSPQVSSYEQYF
V: TRBV11-2; J: TRBJ2-5; CDR3: CASSLTRETQYF
V: TRBV5-4; J: TRBJ2-6; CDR3: CASSSPAGSSGANVLTF
V: TRBV30; J: TRBJ1-1; CDR3: CAWSPGVNTEAFF
V: TRBV18; J: TRBJ2-5; CDR3: CASSPGTGQETQYF
V: TRBV19; J: TRBJ1-1; CDR3: CATADSWNTEAFF
V: TRBV4-1; J: TRBJ1-4; CDR3: CASSQDARGATNEKLFF
V: TRBV7-9; J: TRBJ1-2; CDR3: CASSLIQGAYGYTF
V: TRBV5-8; J: TRBJ2-1; CDR3: CASSFGRGDEQFF
V: TRBV6-5; J: TRBJ2-1; CDR3: CASRSGGNEQFF
V: TRBV7-3; J: TRBJ1-4; CDR3: CASSLKGTRENEKLFF
V: TRBV3-1/TRBV3-2; J: TRBJ2-5; CDR3: CASSQALRGETQYF